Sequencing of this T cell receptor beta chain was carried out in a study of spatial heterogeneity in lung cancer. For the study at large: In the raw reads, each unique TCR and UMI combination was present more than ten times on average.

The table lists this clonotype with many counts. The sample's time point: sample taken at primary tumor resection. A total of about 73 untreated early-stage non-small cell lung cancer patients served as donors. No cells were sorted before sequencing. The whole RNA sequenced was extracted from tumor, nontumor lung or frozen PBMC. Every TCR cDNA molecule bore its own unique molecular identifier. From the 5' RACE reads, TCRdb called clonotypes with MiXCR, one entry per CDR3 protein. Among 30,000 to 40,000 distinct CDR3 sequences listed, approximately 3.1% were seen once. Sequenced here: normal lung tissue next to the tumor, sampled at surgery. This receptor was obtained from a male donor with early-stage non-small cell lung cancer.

For the CDR3, the DNA is TGCAGTGCTAGAGAGGGACATCGGATGAACACTGAAGCTTTCTTT. Residues: CSAREGHRMNTEAFF. The genes are TRBV20-1 and TRBJ1-1; possibly TRBD1 for D (6 bases). The germline V and J ends were trimmed by 0 bases and 0 bases, with 11 bases remaining between them. Germline V lookup: CDR1 DFQATT, CDR2 SNEGSKA (reference sequence). The CDR3 is 15 amino acids.